This T cell receptor (beta chain) was captured by sequencing in a study of blood T cell repertoires in COVID-19. Study-wide background: The origin of the acute and convalescent COVID-19 samples was the United States, Italy and Spain. The analysed material was cDNA or gDNA that came from T cells, B-cell-depleted T cells, or PBMCs.

Assay: immunoSEQ multiplex PCR; the TCRdb copy retains only in-frame clones and omits some. Of 390,000 or so clones listed, roughly 80% are singletons. Per germline, CDR1 DFQATT and CDR2 SNEGSKA (reference sequence). This CDR3 has 13 amino acids. Trimming cost V 3 bases and J 5 bases, with 12 bases left between them. Those enrolled, adults aged roughly 18 to 89 years, came from around 25 US areas. This sequence was found in a woman aged 45 to 65 who had recovered from COVID-19. The chain links TRBV20-1 to TRBJ2-3; tentatively, D is TRBD1 (6 bases). The sample taken for sequencing was PBMCs or T cells enriched from blood (not recorded which). The CDR3 sequence: CSASLGAGDTQYF. CDR3 nucleotide sequence: TGCAGTGCTAGTCTGGGGGCGGGAGATACGCAGTATTTT.